Listed here are 18 T cell receptor beta chains from one sample, sequenced in a study of beta chain features in type 1 diabetes. Reverse transcription of all isolated RNA meant that expressed TCRB transcripts were sequenced. TCRdb keeps only in-frame clones here, not all; method: immunoSEQ multiplex PCR. The sample has about 350,000 clones; roughly a fifth are singletons. The specimen was naive CD4+ T cells from blood. These receptors all come from a young woman in good health.

Of note for this clone: In this CDR3 the conserved last residue, phenylalanine or tryptophan, is missing, so a read error is likely. The chain recombines TRBV13 with TRBJ2-7, with 10 nucleotides matching TRBD2. The CDR3 extends over 15 amino acids. V lost 5 bases to trimming and J lost 2 bases; unmatched junction nucleotides: 6. Germline loops: CDR1 PRHDT, CDR2 FYEKMQ (reference sequence). The CDR3 loop is CASSRVAGGPYEQYL. CDR3 nucleotides: TGTGCCAGCAGCCGTGTAGCGGGGGGCCCCTACGAGCAGTACCTC.

This clone showed up just a few times. This chain links TRBV27 with TRBJ2-5; 11 bases align to TRBD2. Germline V gene lookup returns CDR1 MNHEY and CDR2 SMNVEV (reference sequence). Unmatched junction bases numbered 8, after V lost 6 bases and J lost 2 bases. The CDR3 consists of 16 residues. The CDR3 reads CASRGTSGLRQETQYF. CDR3 bases: TGTGCCAGCAGGGGGACTAGCGGCCTCCGGCAAGAGACCCAGTACTTC.

This clone was counted only a few times. CDR3 bases: TGTGCCAGTAGTGCTGGGACAGGGGACTACAATGAGCAGTTCTTC. Residues: CASSAGTGDYNEQFF. The chain combines TRBV19 with TRBJ2-1; 10 nucleotides align to TRBD1. CDR3 length: 15 amino acids. CDR1 is LNHDA, CDR2 SQIVND, per germline (reference sequence). The V segment lost 5 bases and the J segment 3 bases; nucleotides outside the gene matches: 4.

This clone showed up just a few times. V gene TRBV11-2 combines with J gene TRBJ2-7, with 13 bases identical to TRBD2. Germline CDR1 and CDR2: SGHAT and FQNNGV. The J segment lost 6 bases and the V segment lost 4 bases, leaving 12 bases of the junction unmatched. CDR3 length: 17 residues. DNA for the CDR3: TGTGCCAGCAGCTCTACTAGCGGGAGGGCCGGGTTAGGCGAGCAGTACTTC. It encodes CASSSTSGRAGLGEQYF.

V is TRBV4-1 and J is TRBJ1-5; TRBD1 matches at 11 bases. The CDR3 sequence is 16 residues long. Germline V gives CDR1 MGHRA, CDR2 YSYEKL. With V trimmed by 3 bases and J by 7 bases, 8 bases remained unmatched. The CDR3 sequence is CASSHGTGGERQPQHF. The CDR3 region has the DNA TGCGCCAGCAGCCACGGGACAGGGGGGGAGAGACAGCCCCAGCATTTT.

The table lists this clone with a few counts. V and J are TRBV7-2 and TRBJ2-3; 13 nucleotides line up with TRBD2. Germline CDR1 SGHTA, CDR2 FQGNSA. Trimming at V came to 5 bases and at J to 0 bases, leaving 11 bases not matched to a gene. This CDR3 has 19 residues. The DNA of the CDR3 is TGTGCCAGCAGCCCCGGACTAGCGGGGGATCTTACTAGCACAGATACGCAGTATTTT. It translates to CASSPGLAGDLTSTDTQYF.

V usage is TRBV2 and J usage is TRBJ2-1, with no clear D. There are 11 residues in the CDR3. V was cut by 7 bases and J by 12 bases, with 13 bases left in between. Germline V gene data show CDR1 as SNHLY and CDR2 as FYNNEI. CDR3 region: CASTESWRQFF. The CDR3 coding sequence is TGTGCCAGCACCGAGAGCTGGAGGCAGTTCTTC.

In regard to this clone: Other DNA variants within this sample encode the same CDR3. The rearrangement uses TRBV4-2 and TRBJ1-5; D might be TRBD1 (6 bases). V lost 0 bases, J lost 1 base, and 10 bases lay in between. The CDR3 spans 16 residues. Germline V gene data show CDR1 as LGHNA and CDR2 as YNFKEQ. The CDR3 DNA is TGTGCCAGCAGCCAAGAAGGGGGTAGAAGCAATCAGCCCCAGCATTTT. Protein: CASSQEGGRSNQPQHF.

The chain is built from TRBV13 and TRBJ2-1; the D gene is possibly TRBD1 (5 bases). The CDR3 totals 19 residues. Trimming shortened V by 4 bases and J by 0 bases, and 22 bases separated the two germline ends. Germline V gene sequence: CDR1 PRHDT, CDR2 FYEKMQ (reference sequence). The chain's CDR3 is CASSSLGQTPARSYNEQFF. The DNA for the CDR3 is TGTGCCAGCAGCTCCCTGGGGCAGACCCCTGCTCGCTCCTACAATGAGCAGTTCTTC.

This clone has more than one count but fewer than ten. The V call is TRBV9, the J call TRBJ2-5, with TRBD2 identical over 10 bases. J gave up 5 bases and V 4 bases, and 8 bases lay outside the gene matches. CDR1 is SGDLS, CDR2 YYNGEE, per germline. The CDR3 is 15 amino acids. Here the CDR3 DNA reads TGTGCCAGCAGCTGGGGGGGGACTAGCGAGGAGACCCAGTACTTC. It yields the protein CASSWGGTSEETQYF. Looking up the rest from reference TRBV9 and TRBJ2-5 gives the full variable domain: DSGVTQTPKHLITATGQRVTLRCSPRSGDLSVYWYQQSLDQGLQFLIQYYNGEERAKGNILERFSAQQFPDLHSELNLSSLELGDSALYFCASSWGGTSEETQYFGPGTRLLVL.

The rearrangement uses TRBV9 and TRBJ1-6; D not resolved. This CDR3 is 14 amino acids long. V gave up 0 bases and J gave up 10 bases, with 11 bases separating them. CDR1 and CDR2 from the germline V gene are SGDLS and YYNGEE. Here the CDR3 reads CASSVGQDRSPLHF. The CDR3 bases are TGTGCCAGCAGCGTAGGCCAGGATCGCTCACCCCTCCACTTT.

V and J are TRBV6-6 and TRBJ2-5; D may be TRBD1 (5 bases). The CDR3 is 11 amino acids. Trimming removed 2 bases at V and 7 bases at J, with 5 bases between. Germline assignment: CDR1 MNHNY and CDR2 SVGAGI (reference sequence). The CDR3 DNA sequence: TGTGCCAGCAGTTACCAGGGGACCCAGTACTTC. It codes for CASSYQGTQYF.

This clone has only a few counts. This chain connects TRBV5-1 to TRBJ2-3, with 8 bases identical to TRBD2. The germline V gene has CDR1 SGHRS and CDR2 YFSETQ. The CDR3 has 14 residues. Unmatched junction bases numbered 6, after V lost 4 bases and J lost 5 bases. CDR3 protein: CASSTGTSRDTQYF. CDR3 nucleotides: TGCGCCAGCAGCACCGGGACTAGTAGAGATACGCAGTATTTT.

The chain recombines TRBV5-6 with TRBJ2-2; TRBD2 is a possible D gene (7 bases). This CDR3 spans 13 amino acids. Trimming took off 7 bases at V and 7 bases at J, with 14 bases between the two ends. CDR1 and CDR2 from the germline V gene are SGHDT and YYEEEE. CDR3 loop: CASRGAPNGELFF. The CDR3 DNA reads as TGTGCCAGCCGGGGGGCGCCGAACGGGGAGCTGTTTTTT.

This sequence joins TRBV6-5 and TRBJ2-1; 9 bases fit TRBD2. Germline V gives CDR1 MNHEY, CDR2 SVGAGI. After removal of 2 bases from V and 8 bases from J, the junction contained 10 bases not matched to a gene. The CDR3 consists of 16 residues. CDR3 bases: TGTGCCAGCAGTTACGGGTCTAGCGGGGCCCTGGATGAGCAGTTCTTC. This codes for CASSYGSSGALDEQFF.

V is TRBV5-1 and J is TRBJ2-3, with 9 bases that match TRBD2. V gave up 1 base and J gave up 5 bases; unmatched junction bases: 5. The germline V gene encodes CDR1 SGHRS and CDR2 YFSETQ. The CDR3 is 15 amino acids. The CDR3 reads CASSLQGSGRDTQYF. CDR3 bases: TGCGCCAGCAGCTTGCAAGGTAGCGGGAGAGATACGCAGTATTTT.

The chain recombines TRBV7-2 with TRBJ2-7; 7 bases fit TRBD1. The CDR3 covers 14 residues. Germline V lookup: CDR1 SGHTA, CDR2 FQGNSA. V gave up 5 bases and J gave up 4 bases; unmatched junction bases: 8. The CDR3 sequence: CASSARTGEYEQYF. Written as DNA, the CDR3 is TGTGCCAGCAGCGCCCGGACAGGAGAGTACGAGCAGTACTTC. The complete variable domain, with remaining parts taken from reference TRBV7-2 and TRBJ2-7, reads GAGVSQSPSNKVTEKGKDVELRCDPISGHTALYWYRQSLGQGLEFLIYFQGNSAPDKSGLPSDRFSAERTGGSVSTLTIQRTQQEDSAVYLCASSARTGEYEQYFGPGTRLTVT.

J is TRBJ2-1 and V is TRBV7-3, with 9 bases fitting TRBD2. V lost 5 bases to trimming and J lost 9 bases; unmatched junction nucleotides: 11. CDR1 SGHTA and CDR2 FQGTGA come from the germline V gene. The CDR3 has 15 amino acids. Here the CDR3 DNA reads TGTGCCAGCAGCCCTGGTATAGCGGGGGACAGTGAGCAGTTCTTC. It specifies CASSPGIAGDSEQFF.